One and the same sample provided the 24 T cell receptor beta chains below, sequenced in a study of post-analysis software for immune sequencing data. Their antigens are not known. General study points: The study found TRBV5-6, TRBV5-1 and TRBV20-1 among 4 or 5 TRBV segments more frequent in patients than controls.

Unique molecular identifiers were present in the TCR beta cDNA libraries. TCRdb fed the PCR reads into MiXCR, producing one record per CDR3 protein. The top ten clones hold roughly 3.4% of a sample with about 190,000 distinct CDR3 sequences, around 30% of them seen once. Sequencing was carried out using blood. These receptors all stem from a girl aged 2 to 17 with multiple sclerosis.

The chain combines TRBV20-1 with TRBJ2-7; 9 bases are shared with TRBD1. Per the germline V gene, CDR1 is DFQATT and CDR2 is SNEGSKA (reference sequence). The J segment lost 6 bases and the V segment lost 3 bases, leaving 12 bases of the junction unmatched. The CDR3 spans 15 residues. CDR3 residues: CSASVLGQGEVEQYF. For the CDR3, the DNA is TGCAGTGCTAGCGTCCTGGGACAGGGTGAAGTCGAGCAGTACTTC.

Notes on this clonotype: A read error may explain this, as a much larger clone is one base away. The chain is built from TRBV3-1 and TRBJ1-6, with D possibly being TRBD1 (5 bases). The CDR3 extends over 16 amino acids. Germline lookup yields CDR1 LGHDT and CDR2 YNNKEL (reference sequence). The CDR3 sequence is CASSQDWGGRSKPPHF. The CDR3 DNA reads TGTGCCAGCAGCCAAGACTGGGGCGGACGCTCCAAACCCCCCCACTTT. Complete variable domain (other parts from reference TRBV3-1 and TRBJ1-6): DTAVSQTPKYLVTQMGNDKSIKCEQNLGHDTMYWYKQDSKKFLKIMFSYNNKELIINETVPNRFSPKSPDKAHLNLHINSLELGDSAVYFCASSQDWGGRSKPPHFGNGTRLTVT.

The rearrangement links TRBV5-1 to TRBJ1-6; 9 positions match TRBD1. The CDR3 has 15 amino acids. Germline V gene lookup returns CDR1 SGHRS and CDR2 YFSETQ. The ends lost 4 bases at V and 10 bases at J; junction bases unmatched: 9. CDR3: CASSGTGTLGSPLHF. In nucleotides, the CDR3 is TGCGCCAGCAGCGGGACAGGGACCCTGGGGTCACCCCTCCACTTT.

There are a few counts of this clonotype. The J gene is TRBJ2-1, the V gene TRBV7-8, with 13 bases that match TRBD2. Germline V gene data show CDR1 as SGHVS and CDR2 as FQNEAQ. This CDR3 is built from 19 residues. Trimming cost V 4 bases and J 0 bases; bases outside gene matches: 9. In DNA form, the CDR3 reads TGTGCCAGCAGCTCCTATGGACTAGCGGGGGTCTTCTCCTACAATGAGCAGTTCTTC. It is translated as CASSSYGLAGVFSYNEQFF. Full variable domain (missing parts from reference TRBV7-8 and TRBJ2-1): GAGVSQSPRYKVAKRGQDVALRCDPISGHVSLFWYQQALGQGPEFLTYFQNEAQLDKSGLPSDRFFAERPEGSVSTLKIQRTQQEDSAVYLCASSSYGLAGVFSYNEQFFGPGTRLTVL.

V is TRBV5-1 and J is TRBJ1-1; D unclear. The CDR3 runs 13 residues. Germline assignment: CDR1 SGHRS and CDR2 YFSETQ. V was pared by 3 bases and J by 1 base, with 7 bases between. The CDR3 sequence: CASSWRPNTEAFF. DNA for the CDR3: TGCGCCAGCAGCTGGAGGCCGAACACTGAAGCTTTCTTT.

This clonotype has only a few counts. The rearrangement uses TRBV19 and TRBJ1-5; 7 bases align to TRBD1. With 3 bases clipped from V and 6 bases from J, the junction kept 5 bases outside the gene matches. CDR3 length: 14 residues. Germline assignment: CDR1 LNHDA and CDR2 SQIVND (reference sequence). CDR3 bases: TGTGCCAGTAGTATCGGAGGGGGCGGTCAGCCCCAGCATTTT. Translation: CASSIGGGGQPQHF.

This clonotype was found a few times. The CDR3 DNA follows: TGTGCCAGCAGTGAATTAAGCGCCGGGTCCCATGGCTACACCTTC. Encoded protein: CASSELSAGSHGYTF. The V gene is TRBV2, the J gene TRBJ1-2; D call uncertain. CDR3 length equals 15 residues. Germline CDR1 reads SNHLY; CDR2 reads FYNNEI. V was trimmed by 2 bases and J by 6 bases, leaving 16 bases between them. Supplemented by reference TRBV2 and TRBJ1-2, the full variable domain reads EPEVTQTPSHQVTQMGQEVILRCVPISNHLYFYWYRQILGQKVEFLVSFYNNEISEKSEIFDDQFSVERPDGSNFTLKIRSTKLEDSAMYFCASSELSAGSHGYTFGSGTRLTVV.

This clonotype occurred many times. This chain uses TRBV5-6 with TRBJ2-3, with a possible D match to TRBD1 (6 bases). Germline V gene data show CDR1 as SGHDT and CDR2 as YYEEEE. This CDR3 spans 14 amino acids. Trimming took off 4 bases at V and 14 bases at J, with 23 bases between the two ends. CDR3 in DNA: TGTGCCAGCAGCCTGGGGGCTCCCGCCAGGGGCCTGTATTTT. Encoded protein: CASSLGAPARGLYF.

Many counts were recorded for this clonotype. The rearrangement uses TRBV11-2 and TRBJ2-7; D not certain. Germline CDR1 is SGHAT and CDR2 is FQNNGV. The ends were cut back, 5 bases at V and 5 bases at J, with 7 bases in the middle. The CDR3 loop spans 11 amino acids. The CDR3, as DNA: TGTGCCAGCAGCCACGCCCACGAGCAGTACTTC. Protein: CASSHAHEQYF.

This clonotype has ten or more counts. The V and J genes are TRBV4-1 and TRBJ1-2; D might be TRBD1 (5 bases). Germline CDR1 and CDR2: MGHRA and YSYEKL. The CDR3 totals 12 residues. V gave up 3 bases and J gave up 4 bases, with 6 bases separating them. CDR3 nucleotide sequence: TGCGCCAGCAGCCACAGGGCCTATGGCTACACCTTC. Protein product: CASSHRAYGYTF.

As concerns this clonotype: A much larger clone sits a single nucleotide away, making a read error possible. The V gene is TRBV5-1, the J gene TRBJ1-2, with no clear D. The germline gives CDR1 SGHRS, CDR2 YFSETQ. CDR3 length: 13 amino acids. Trimming cost V 3 bases and J 4 bases, with 10 bases left between them. CDR3 in DNA: TGCGCCAGCAGCTGGAACCCCCTCTATGGCTACACCTTC. As protein: CASSWNPLYGYTF.

In this sample, this clonotype turned up many times. The V call is TRBV2, the J call TRBJ2-3; tentatively, D is TRBD1 (5 bases). Germline lookup yields CDR1 SNHLY and CDR2 FYNNEI. The CDR3 spans 12 residues. The V gene lost 4 bases and the J gene lost 5 bases, with 7 bases spanning the gap. CDR3 loop: CASSVDRDTQYF. CDR3 in DNA: TGTGCCAGCAGTGTCGACAGAGATACGCAGTATTTT.

This clonotype was seen more than once but under ten times. The chain is built from TRBV5-1 and TRBJ1-6, with D possibly matching TRBD1 (5 bases). The V gene lost 0 bases and the J gene lost 0 bases, with 10 bases spanning the gap. This CDR3 is 17 amino acids long. From germline, CDR1 is SGHRS and CDR2 YFSETQ. The CDR3 region has the DNA TGCGCCAGCAGCTTGGGGCAGGGAGGCTCCTATAATTCACCCCTCCACTTT. This codes for CASSLGQGGSYNSPLHF.

The chain has TRBV5-1 and TRBJ2-1, with D tentatively TRBD1 (7 bases). The length of the CDR3 is 15 residues. With 0 bases removed from V and 5 bases from J, the gap between germline ends came to 12 bases. Germline-derived CDR1 and CDR2 are SGHRS and YFSETQ. As DNA, the CDR3 is TGCGCCAGCAGCTTGGCCCAGGGGGGCAACAATGAGCAGTTCTTC. As protein: CASSLAQGGNNEQFF.

This rearrangement joins TRBV21-1 to TRBJ1-2; the table's D gene call, TRBD1, was not cross checked with the DNA. TRBV21-1 counts as a pseudogene. CDR3 length: 15 residues. CDR3 sequence (DNA): TGTGCCAGCAGCGGTCGGGACCCCAGTGGCTATGGCTACACCTTC. This gives the protein CASSGRDPSGYGYTF.

V gene TRBV20-1 combines with J gene TRBJ2-3, with 13 nucleotides matching TRBD2. Germline V CDR1 and CDR2: DFQATT, SNEGSKA (reference sequence). The CDR3 loop spans 16 amino acids. J lost 2 bases, V lost 3 bases, and 5 bases had no gene match. The DNA for the CDR3 is TGCAGTGCTAGCGGACTAGCGGGAGTGGCCACAGATACGCAGTATTTT. Protein product: CSASGLAGVATDTQYF.

Comment on this clonotype: A read error is possible here, since a much larger clone lies one base away. This chain joins TRBV5-1 and TRBJ2-3, with 13 positions matching TRBD2. The CDR3 extends over 17 amino acids. Germline loops: CDR1 SGHRS, CDR2 YFSETQ. V lost 4 bases to trimming and J lost 0 bases; unmatched junction nucleotides: 5. The DNA of the CDR3 is TGCGCCAGCAGCCGGACTAGCGGGGGACCTAGCACAGATACGCAGTATTTT. Translated: CASSRTSGGPSTDTQYF. Based on the CDR3 plus reference TRBV5-1 and TRBJ2-3, the full variable domain is KAGVTQTPRYLIKTRGQQVTLSCSPISGHRSVSWYQQTPGQGLQFLFEYFSETQRNKGNFPGRFSGRQFSNSRSEMNVSTLELGDSALYLCASSRTSGGPSTDTQYFGPGTRLTVL.

As for this clonotype: A much larger clone differs by one base, so this may be a read error. This rearrangement joins TRBV11-2 to TRBJ2-4, with 10 bases fitting TRBD2. The CDR3 contains 13 residues. Germline V gene sequence: CDR1 SGHAT, CDR2 FQNNGV. The CDR3 DNA reads TGTGCCTGCAGCTCCATAGCGGGAGGTATTCAGTACTTC. It is translated as CACSSIAGGIQYF.

The chain has TRBV28 and TRBJ2-3; no definite D call. Looked up from germline, CDR1 is MDHEN and CDR2 is SYDVKM. With 8 bases removed from V and 0 bases from J, the gap between germline ends came to 15 bases. The CDR3 consists of 15 residues. The CDR3 sequence: CASRLGRASTDTQYF. The CDR3, as DNA: TGTGCCAGCCGATTGGGCAGAGCCAGCACAGATACGCAGTATTTT.

This clonotype was detected many times. V usage is TRBV28 and J usage is TRBJ2-3, with 7 positions matching TRBD2. V lost 7 bases, J lost 2 bases, and 6 bases stayed unmatched. Germline CDR1 and CDR2: MDHEN and SYDVKM. The CDR3 loop spans 14 amino acids. For the CDR3, the DNA is TGTGCCAGCACCGTGAGCGGGACCACAGATACGCAGTATTTT. It codes for CASTVSGTTDTQYF.

This chain links TRBV7-2 with TRBJ1-1; 7 nucleotides align to TRBD1. V shed 5 bases, J shed 4 bases, and the junction held 16 bases outside the gene matches. Germline V gives CDR1 SGHTA, CDR2 FQGNSA. This CDR3 spans 17 amino acids. The CDR3 protein is CASSPLTGIRGGTEAFF. The CDR3 DNA follows: TGTGCCAGCAGCCCCCTGACAGGGATTAGGGGTGGCACTGAAGCTTTCTTT.

As to this clonotype: A read error may be the cause here, since a much bigger clone is one base away. The chain couples TRBV29-1 to TRBJ2-7; TRBD1 matches at 8 bases. CDR1 and CDR2 (germline): SQVTM, ANQGSEA. The CDR3 consists of 11 residues. CDR3 nucleotide sequence: TGCAGCGCAGGGGGCCCCTACGGGCAGTACTTC. Translating it yields CSAGGPYGQYF.

The table lists this clonotype with a count of one. V and J are TRBV30 and TRBJ2-1, with 8 nucleotides matching TRBD2. CDR3 length: 15 amino acids. Germline trimming cut 3 bases from V and 8 bases from J; bases unmatched to any gene: 12. In germline, CDR1 is GTSNPN, CDR2 SVGIG (reference sequence). The CDR3 bases are TGTGCCTGGAGGACTGGGACTAGAGGTTCGCATGAGCAGTTCTTC. This sequence encodes CAWRTGTRGSHEQFF.

This clonotype occurred a few times. Lacking the conserved final phenylalanine or tryptophan, this CDR3 likely reflects a read error. This chain uses TRBV28 with TRBJ2-4; TRBD2 matches 7 bases. V was pared by 5 bases and J by 0 bases, with 7 bases of the junction left unmatched. The CDR3 extends over 16 amino acids. Germline assignment: CDR1 MDHEN and CDR2 SYDVKM. The CDR3 spells CASSPRGVPAKNIQYS. The DNA of the CDR3 is TGTGCCAGCAGTCCCCGGGGGGTTCCAGCCAAAAACATTCAGTACTCC.